Below, 30 T cell receptor beta chains from the same sample are listed, as sequenced in a study of blood T cell repertoires in COVID-19. This table comes from immunoSEQ multiplex PCR, and its TCRdb copy is limited to in-frame clones, with some not included. Of approximately 260,000 clones detected, 65% to 90% appear once; the ten largest clones hold 4.5% to 5%. Specimen: peripheral blood. Every receptor here comes from a woman older than 75 with active or convalescent COVID-19.

A few counts support this clone. This sequence joins TRBV5-1 and TRBJ2-7; maybe TRBD2 (6 bases). Germline V gene lookup returns CDR1 SGHRS and CDR2 YFSETQ. This CDR3 comprises 16 residues. The V and J ends lost 4 bases and 2 bases respectively, with 19 bases between them. CDR3 protein: CASSDSGRSGPYEQYF. CDR3 sequence (DNA): TGCGCCAGCAGCGACTCGGGACGGAGCGGGCCCTACGAGCAGTACTTC.

The gene calls are TRBV6-1 and TRBJ2-6; 11 bases fit TRBD1. V lost 2 bases to trimming and J lost 11 bases; unmatched junction nucleotides: 2. This CDR3 is 14 amino acids long. Germline V gene lookup returns CDR1 MNHNS and CDR2 SASEGT. CDR3 sequence reads: CASSERDRGYVLTF. CDR3 nucleotide sequence: TGTGCCAGCAGTGAAAGGGACAGGGGGTACGTCCTGACTTTC.

J is TRBJ2-1 and V is TRBV5-1, with D possibly matching TRBD1 (6 bases). Germline V gene sequence: CDR1 SGHRS, CDR2 YFSETQ. CDR3 length equals 15 residues. The V gene lost 3 bases and the J gene lost 5 bases, with 15 bases spanning the gap. CDR3 DNA sequence: TGCGCCAGCAGCTGGGGACAAGGTGGACACAATGAGCAGTTCTTC. Translating gives CASSWGQGGHNEQFF.

V usage is TRBV6-7 and J usage is TRBJ1-2; D remains unclear. TRBV6-7 is filed as an ORF, its function uncertain. The CDR3 loop spans 15 amino acids. V lost 6 bases to trimming and J lost 2 bases, with 16 bases between them. In DNA, the CDR3 is TGTGCCAGCAGAGAGAGGGAGAAGGCGAACTATGGCTACACCTTC. This sequence encodes CASREREKANYGYTF.

This chain uses TRBV28 with TRBJ2-7; TRBD1 matches at 12 bases. The length of the CDR3 is 18 residues. The junction had 7 bases not matched to a gene; V was cut back by 1 base and J by 0 bases. CDR1 and CDR2 (germline): MDHEN, SYDVKM. The DNA for the CDR3 is TGTGCCAGCAGTTTATCTGGGACAGGGGGCAGAAGCTCCTACGAGCAGTACTTC. This encodes CASSLSGTGGRSSYEQYF. The entire variable domain, with the rest obtained from reference TRBV28 and TRBJ2-7, is as follows: DVKVTQSSRYLVKRTGEKVFLECVQDMDHENMFWYRQDPGLGLRLIYFSYDVKMKEKGDIPEGYSVSREKKERFSLILESASTNQTSMYLCASSLSGTGGRSSYEQYFGPGTRLTVT.

This chain joins TRBV28 and TRBJ2-3; D perhaps matches TRBD1 (5 bases). The CDR3 covers 13 residues. Looked up from germline, CDR1 is MDHEN and CDR2 is SYDVKM. V shed 5 bases and J shed 7 bases, with 13 bases lying between them. This CDR3 is CASSINRLNTQYF. CDR3 coding DNA: TGTGCCAGCAGTATCAACAGGCTCAATACGCAGTATTTT.

J is TRBJ1-5 and V is TRBV28, with TRBD1 matching 7 bases. The junction had 5 bases not matched to a gene; V was cut back by 0 bases and J by 9 bases. The CDR3 runs 14 residues. Germline V gives CDR1 MDHEN, CDR2 SYDVKM. CDR3 amino acids: CASSLWEGASPQHF. The DNA for the CDR3 is TGTGCCAGCAGTTTATGGGAGGGGGCGTCGCCCCAGCATTTT.

The chain employs TRBV28 and TRBJ2-2; 8 nucleotides align to TRBD1. CDR1 and CDR2 (germline): MDHEN, SYDVKM. The CDR3 has 15 amino acids. V trimming: 6 bases; J trimming: 2 bases; junction bases outside the gene matches: 5. CDR3 in amino acids: CASRTGGANTGELFF. The CDR3 nucleotides read TGTGCCAGCAGAACAGGGGGAGCAAACACCGGGGAGCTGTTTTTT. Together with reference TRBV28 and TRBJ2-2, the CDR3 gives the full variable domain: DVKVTQSSRYLVKRTGEKVFLECVQDMDHENMFWYRQDPGLGLRLIYFSYDVKMKEKGDIPEGYSVSREKKERFSLILESASTNQTSMYLCASRTGGANTGELFFGEGSRLTVL.

This sequence joins TRBV28 and TRBJ2-2, with 10 bases fitting TRBD2. J gave up 0 bases and V 4 bases, and 5 bases lay outside the gene matches. Germline V gene data show CDR1 as MDHEN and CDR2 as SYDVKM. The CDR3 has 17 residues. The CDR3 reads CASSSLAGYANTGELFF. CDR3 nucleotides: TGTGCCAGCAGTTCACTAGCGGGGTACGCGAACACCGGGGAGCTGTTTTTT.

Turning to this clone: The identical CDR3 is also encoded by other nucleotide sequences in the sample. This rearrangement joins TRBV15 to TRBJ1-2; D remains ambiguous. The V gene's germline CDR1 is LNHNV and CDR2 YYDKDF (reference sequence). The CDR3 sequence is 13 residues long. Deletions cut 1 base from V and 4 bases from J, with 7 bases between. The CDR3 DNA sequence: TGTGCCACCAGCAGAGGCGGGTCCTATGGCTACACCTTC. It is translated as CATSRGGSYGYTF.

The V and J genes are TRBV28 and TRBJ2-7; TRBD1 is a possible D gene (6 bases). The CDR3 length is 13 residues. The germline V gene has CDR1 MDHEN and CDR2 SYDVKM. The V and J ends lost 5 bases and 7 bases respectively, with 15 bases between them. The CDR3 DNA sequence: TGTGCCAGCAGTCAACCCCCAGGACAGGAGCAGTACTTC. It is translated as CASSQPPGQEQYF.

The V and J genes are TRBV5-1 and TRBJ2-6; possible D gene TRBD1, 6 bases. V dropped 3 bases and J dropped 0 bases, with 19 bases sitting between them. CDR1 SGHRS and CDR2 YFSETQ come from the germline V gene. The CDR3 is 19 residues long. CDR3 bases: TGCGCCAGCAGCTCCCCCGCTACAGGGTATCGCTCTGGGGCCAACGTCCTGACTTTC. As protein: CASSSPATGYRSGANVLTF.

The chain links TRBV11-2 to TRBJ2-7, with TRBD1 identical over 8 bases. Germline CDR1 is SGHAT and CDR2 is FQNNGV. The V and J ends lost 4 bases and 1 base, in that order; junction bases with no gene match: 3. The CDR3 totals 14 residues. The CDR3 DNA reads TGTGCCAGCAGCTGGGGGACAGGATCCTACGAGCAGTACTTC. Encoded protein: CASSWGTGSYEQYF.

In its sample, this clone was seen a few times. The rearrangement uses TRBV2 and TRBJ1-1, with TRBD1 matching over 10 bases. CDR1 SNHLY and CDR2 FYNNEI come from the germline V gene. The CDR3 has 14 amino acids. V was pared by 6 bases and J by 8 bases, with 9 bases of the junction left unmatched. Written as DNA, the CDR3 is TGTGCCAGCAGGGACAGGGGGTCTGTCACCGAAGCTTTCTTT. Protein: CASRDRGSVTEAFF.

The chain combines TRBV2 with TRBJ1-2; no clear D. The CDR3 runs to 14 residues. Germline CDR1 is SNHLY and CDR2 is FYNNEI. Trimming shortened V by 0 bases and J by 4 bases, and 9 bases separated the two germline ends. This chain's CDR3 is CASSEARGPYGYTF. For the CDR3, the DNA is TGTGCCAGCAGTGAAGCGCGAGGGCCCTATGGCTACACCTTC.

The chain employs TRBV28 and TRBJ2-5, with 13 positions matching TRBD2. Germline V gives CDR1 MDHEN, CDR2 SYDVKM. CDR3 length: 18 residues. The V gene end was trimmed by 3 bases and the J gene end by 2 bases; junction bases not matched to a gene: 9. In DNA form, the CDR3 reads TGTGCCAGCAGTTTTTCCCTCGGACTAGCGGGAGATCAAGAGACCCAGTACTTC. This sequence encodes CASSFSLGLAGDQETQYF. The full variable domain, rest sourced from reference TRBV28 and TRBJ2-5, is DVKVTQSSRYLVKRTGEKVFLECVQDMDHENMFWYRQDPGLGLRLIYFSYDVKMKEKGDIPEGYSVSREKKERFSLILESASTNQTSMYLCASSFSLGLAGDQETQYFGPGTRLLVL.

CDR3 DNA: TGTGCCAGTAGTATAGACAGGGTGGGCCGTGAGCAGTTCTTC. It encodes CASSIDRVGREQFF. V and J are TRBV19 and TRBJ2-1; the D gene is possibly TRBD1 (5 bases). V shed 0 bases and J shed 9 bases, with 12 bases lying between them. The CDR3 loop spans 14 amino acids. Germline CDR1 LNHDA, CDR2 SQIVND (reference sequence).

This clone has more than one count but fewer than ten. In DNA form, the CDR3 reads TGTGCCAGCAGCGTAGAGGGGGCTCAAACCATCACAGATACGCAGTATTTT. This gives the protein CASSVEGAQTITDTQYF. The rearrangement uses TRBV9 and TRBJ2-3; 7 positions match TRBD1. The germline V gene has CDR1 SGDLS and CDR2 YYNGEE. J lost 2 bases, V lost 0 bases, and 9 bases had no gene match. CDR3 length equals 17 residues. Complete variable domain (other parts from reference TRBV9 and TRBJ2-3): DSGVTQTPKHLITATGQRVTLRCSPRSGDLSVYWYQQSLDQGLQFLIQYYNGEERAKGNILERFSAQQFPDLHSELNLSSLELGDSALYFCASSVEGAQTITDTQYFGPGTRLTVL.

The chain couples TRBV23-1 to TRBJ2-3, with D possibly matching TRBD2 (5 bases). TRBV23-1 is sorted into the ORF group, with uncertain function. This CDR3 has 18 amino acids. Trimming cost V 0 bases and J 0 bases, with 16 bases left between them. Here the CDR3 reads CASSQSIRLALSTDTQYF. The CDR3, as DNA: TGCGCCAGCAGTCAATCGATTCGGCTAGCCCTGAGCACAGATACGCAGTATTTT.

The rearrangement uses TRBV5-4 and TRBJ2-2; the match to TRBD1 covers 10 bases. The V gene's germline CDR1 is SGHNT and CDR2 YYREEE (reference sequence). The V and J ends lost 4 bases and 4 bases, in that order; junction bases with no gene match: 4. CDR3 length: 15 residues. The CDR3 region has the DNA TGTGCCAGCAGCCCTTGGACAGGGGGCACCGGGGAGCTGTTTTTT. It translates to CASSPWTGGTGELFF.

V usage is TRBV12-3 or TRBV12-4 and J usage is TRBJ1-1; D unresolved. This CDR3 has 13 residues. With 6 bases removed from V and 1 base from J, the gap between germline ends came to 9 bases. CDR3 sequence reads: CASSQLGNTEAFF. In DNA form, the CDR3 reads TGTGCCAGCAGCCAACTCGGGAACACTGAAGCTTTCTTT.

In its sample, this clone was seen once. The chain joins TRBV12-2 to TRBJ2-7; the table's D call TRBD1 went unverified against the DNA. TRBV12-2 is described as a pseudogene. This CDR3 has 19 residues. CDR3 sequence: CASRRPKGFSGMDFSEQYF. The CDR3 DNA reads TGTGCAAGTCGACGGCCCAAAGGGTTTTCAGGGATGGATTTCTCCGAGCAGTACTTC.

This rearrangement joins TRBV30 to TRBJ2-1; D unresolved. The CDR3 is 10 amino acids. Trimming removed 2 bases from V and 10 bases from J, with 6 bases in between. Per germline, CDR1 GTSNPN and CDR2 SVGIG (reference sequence). The CDR3 coding sequence is TGTGCCTGGAGTTCTATAGAGCAGTTCTTC. Its translation is CAWSSIEQFF. The full variable domain, in which reference TRBV30 and TRBJ2-1 provide the parts outside the CDR3, is SQTIHQWPATLVQPVGSPLSLECTVEGTSNPNLYWYRQAAGRGLQLLFYSVGIGQISSEVPQNLSASRPQDRQFILSSKKLLLSDSGFYLCAWSSIEQFFGPGTRLTVL.

This clone came up once. The CDR3 reads CASSIYTDTQYF. The CDR3, as DNA: TGCGCCAGCAGCATATACACAGATACGCAGTATTTT. The V gene is TRBV5-1, the J gene TRBJ2-3; D remains ambiguous. The germline V and J ends were trimmed by 4 bases and 2 bases, with 5 bases remaining between them. CDR1 is SGHRS, CDR2 YFSETQ, per germline. The length of the CDR3 is 12 residues.

V gene TRBV4-1 combines with J gene TRBJ2-3; D is perhaps TRBD2 (5 bases). V was pared by 5 bases and J by 8 bases, with 20 bases between. From germline, CDR1 is MGHRA and CDR2 YSYEKL. The CDR3 length is 15 residues. CDR3 sequence: CASSIRGQSHGTQYF. CDR3 DNA sequence: TGCGCCAGCAGCATCCGGGGTCAAAGTCATGGTACGCAGTATTTT.

A word on this clone: The sample has other DNA sequences that encode this CDR3 too. The chain has TRBV5-1 and TRBJ2-2; no definite D call. Germline loops: CDR1 SGHRS, CDR2 YFSETQ. V was pared by 1 base and J by 1 base, with 5 bases between. The CDR3 runs to 14 residues. CDR3 sequence: CASSLTVNTGELFF. CDR3 in DNA: TGCGCCAGCAGCTTGACAGTGAACACCGGGGAGCTGTTTTTT. Full variable domain (rest looked up from reference TRBV5-1 and TRBJ2-2): KAGVTQTPRYLIKTRGQQVTLSCSPISGHRSVSWYQQTPGQGLQFLFEYFSETQRNKGNFPGRFSGRQFSNSRSEMNVSTLELGDSALYLCASSLTVNTGELFFGEGSRLTVL.

This chain joins TRBV19 and TRBJ1-1; tentative D call: TRBD1 (6 bases). There are 15 residues in the CDR3. Germline CDR1 reads LNHDA; CDR2 reads SQIVND (reference sequence). The V gene lost 3 bases and the J gene lost 1 base, with 12 bases spanning the gap. The CDR3, as DNA: TGTGCCAGTAGTATTTGGGGGCAGTCGAACACTGAAGCTTTCTTT. Protein: CASSIWGQSNTEAFF.

Turning to this clone: Other DNA sequences in this specimen translate into the identical CDR3. The chain carries TRBV2 and TRBJ1-4; no clear D. The CDR3 has 13 amino acids. V was shortened by 4 bases and J by 8 bases, with 11 bases between the two germline ends. Germline V lookup: CDR1 SNHLY, CDR2 FYNNEI. The CDR3 loop reads CASSAGWVEKLFF. The CDR3 coding sequence is TGTGCCAGCAGTGCGGGATGGGTCGAAAAACTGTTTTTT.

The gene calls are TRBV6-5 and TRBJ1-1; D is unresolved. This CDR3 is 14 amino acids long. The ends were cut back, 2 bases at V and 6 bases at J, with 13 bases in the middle. Germline loops: CDR1 MNHEY, CDR2 SVGAGI. CDR3 in amino acids: CASSYALYGSEAFF. CDR3 DNA: TGTGCCAGCAGTTACGCCCTGTATGGCTCTGAAGCTTTCTTT.

The chain has TRBV7-9 and TRBJ1-5, with TRBD1 matching over 8 bases. J was trimmed by 3 bases and V by 4 bases; bases with no gene match: 2. The CDR3 has 14 residues. From germline, CDR1 is SEHNR and CDR2 FQNEAQ (reference sequence). The CDR3 region has the DNA TGTGCCAGCAGCTCAGGGGGCTACAATCAGCCCCAGCATTTT. Protein product: CASSSGGYNQPQHF. Combining the CDR3 with reference TRBV7-9 and TRBJ1-5 gives the whole variable domain DTGVSQNPRHKITKRGQNVTFRCDPISEHNRLYWYRQTLGQGPEFLTYFQNEAQLEKSRLLSDRFSAERPKGSFSTLEIQRTEQGDSAMYLCASSSGGYNQPQHFGDGTRLSIL.